This T cell receptor (beta chain) was sequenced in a study of control samples from healthy donors and cancer patients. Generated by immunoSEQ multiplex PCR, the TCRdb table keeps only in-frame clones and is missing some. This sample yields about 250,000 clones, of which roughly 82% are seen a single time; about an eighth belongs to the top ten. The J segment lost 3 bases and the V segment lost 6 bases, leaving 3 bases of the junction unmatched. Germline assignment: CDR1 SGHDN and CDR2 FVKESK. The CDR3 runs 13 residues. This chain joins TRBV14 and TRBJ2-3; TRBD2 aligns across 7 bases. Sequences were obtained from PBMCs. The clonotype comes from a woman aged 55-70 years with lung cancer. DNA for the CDR3: TGTGCCAGCAGGGGAGGGAGTACAGATACGCAGTATTTT. This translates into CASRGGSTDTQYF.